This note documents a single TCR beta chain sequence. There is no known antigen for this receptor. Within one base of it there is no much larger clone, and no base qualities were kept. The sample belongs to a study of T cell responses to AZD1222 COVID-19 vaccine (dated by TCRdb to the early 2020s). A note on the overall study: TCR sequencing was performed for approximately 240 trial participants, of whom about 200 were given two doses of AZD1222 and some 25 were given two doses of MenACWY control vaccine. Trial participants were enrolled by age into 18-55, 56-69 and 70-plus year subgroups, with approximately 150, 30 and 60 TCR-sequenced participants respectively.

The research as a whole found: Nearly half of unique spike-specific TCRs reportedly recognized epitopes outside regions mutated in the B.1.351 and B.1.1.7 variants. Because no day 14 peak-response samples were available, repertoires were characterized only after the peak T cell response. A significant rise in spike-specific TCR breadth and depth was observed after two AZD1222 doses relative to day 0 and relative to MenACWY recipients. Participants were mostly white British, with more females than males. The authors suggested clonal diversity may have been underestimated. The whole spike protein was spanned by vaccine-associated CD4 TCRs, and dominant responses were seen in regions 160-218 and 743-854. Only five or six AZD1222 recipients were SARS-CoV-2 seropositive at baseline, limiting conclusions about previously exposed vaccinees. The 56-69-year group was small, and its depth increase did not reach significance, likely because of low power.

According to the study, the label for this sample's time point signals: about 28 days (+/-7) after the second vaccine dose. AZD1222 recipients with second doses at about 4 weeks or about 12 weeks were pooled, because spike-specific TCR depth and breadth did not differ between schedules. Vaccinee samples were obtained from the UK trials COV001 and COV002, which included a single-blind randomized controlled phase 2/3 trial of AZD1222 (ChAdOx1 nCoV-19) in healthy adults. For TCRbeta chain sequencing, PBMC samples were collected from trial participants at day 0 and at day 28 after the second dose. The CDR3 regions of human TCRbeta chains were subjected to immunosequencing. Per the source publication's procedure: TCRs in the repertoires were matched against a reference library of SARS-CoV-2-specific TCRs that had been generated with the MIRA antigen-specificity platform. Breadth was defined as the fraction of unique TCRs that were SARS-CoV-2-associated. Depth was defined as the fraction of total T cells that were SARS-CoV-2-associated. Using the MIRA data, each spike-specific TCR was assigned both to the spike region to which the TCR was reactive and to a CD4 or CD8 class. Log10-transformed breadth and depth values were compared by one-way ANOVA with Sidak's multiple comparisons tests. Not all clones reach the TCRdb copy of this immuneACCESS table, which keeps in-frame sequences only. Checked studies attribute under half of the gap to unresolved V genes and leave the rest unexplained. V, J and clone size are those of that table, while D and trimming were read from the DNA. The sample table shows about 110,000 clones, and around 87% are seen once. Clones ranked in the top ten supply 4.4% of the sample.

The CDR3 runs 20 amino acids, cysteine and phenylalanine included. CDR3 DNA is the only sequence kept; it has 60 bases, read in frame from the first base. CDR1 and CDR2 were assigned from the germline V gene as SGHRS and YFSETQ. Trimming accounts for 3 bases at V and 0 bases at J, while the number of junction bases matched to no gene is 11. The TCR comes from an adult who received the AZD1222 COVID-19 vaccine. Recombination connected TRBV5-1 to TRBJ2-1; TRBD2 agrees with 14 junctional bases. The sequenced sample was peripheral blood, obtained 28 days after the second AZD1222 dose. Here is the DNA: TGCGCCAGCAGCTGGACGCCAGGGACTAGCGGGGGAAGCTCCTACAATGAGCAGTTCTTC. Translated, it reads CASSWTPGTSGGSSYNEQFF. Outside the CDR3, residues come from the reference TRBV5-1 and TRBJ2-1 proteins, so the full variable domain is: KAGVTQTPRYLIKTRGQQVTLSCSPISGHRSVSWYQQTPGQGLQFLFEYFSETQRNKGNFPGRFSGRQFSNSRSEMNVSTLELGDSALYLCASSWTPGTSGGSSYNEQFFGPGTRLTVL.